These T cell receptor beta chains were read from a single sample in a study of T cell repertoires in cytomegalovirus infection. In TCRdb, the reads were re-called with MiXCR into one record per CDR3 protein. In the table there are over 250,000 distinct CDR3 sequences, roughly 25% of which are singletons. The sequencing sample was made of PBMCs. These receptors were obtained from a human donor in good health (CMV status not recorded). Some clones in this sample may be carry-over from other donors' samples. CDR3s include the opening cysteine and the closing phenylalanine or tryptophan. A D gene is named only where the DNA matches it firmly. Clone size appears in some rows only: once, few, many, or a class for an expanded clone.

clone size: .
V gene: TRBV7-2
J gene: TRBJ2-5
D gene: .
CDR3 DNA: TGTGCCAGCAGCTTGAGGGTCAAGGGGGGGGGGAAGGTAGAGACCCAGTACTTC
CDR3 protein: CASSLRVKGGGKVETQYF

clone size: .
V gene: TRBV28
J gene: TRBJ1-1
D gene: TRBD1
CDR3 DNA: TGTGCCAGCACCAGGACAGGGCCAGCTGACGCTTTCTTT
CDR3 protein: CASTRTGPADAFF

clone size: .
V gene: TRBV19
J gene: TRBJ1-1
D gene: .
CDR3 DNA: TGTGCCAGTAGTATAAGGGTTGACACTGAAGCTTTCTTT
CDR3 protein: CASSIRVDTEAFF

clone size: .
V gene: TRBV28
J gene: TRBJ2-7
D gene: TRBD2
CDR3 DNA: TGTGCCAGCAGCTCGGGACTAGCGGGAGGTCCCCTCTCCTACGAGCAGTACTTC
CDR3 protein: CASSSGLAGGPLSYEQYF

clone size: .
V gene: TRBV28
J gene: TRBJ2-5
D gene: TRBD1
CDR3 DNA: TGTGCCAGCAATAAGGGACAGGGATGGGAGACCCAGTACTTC
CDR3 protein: CASNKGQGWETQYF

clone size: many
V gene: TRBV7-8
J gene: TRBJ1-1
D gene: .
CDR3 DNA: TGTGCCAGCAGCAAGAACGTGGACACTGAAGCTTTCTTT
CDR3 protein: CASSKNVDTEAFF

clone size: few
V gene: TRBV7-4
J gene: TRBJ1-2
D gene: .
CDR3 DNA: TGTGCCAGCAGCCCCTCGACACAGGCGACGGGCTACACCTTC
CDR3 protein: CASSPSTQATGYTF

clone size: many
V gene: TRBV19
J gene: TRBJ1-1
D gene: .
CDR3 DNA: TGTGCCAGTAAAGAGCAGATGAACACTGAAGCTTTCTTT
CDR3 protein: CASKEQMNTEAFF

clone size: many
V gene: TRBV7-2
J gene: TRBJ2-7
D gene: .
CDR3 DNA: TGTGCCAGCAGCTTAGGATTCGGCCGCACTTCGGTCGAGCAGTACTTC
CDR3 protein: CASSLGFGRTSVEQYF

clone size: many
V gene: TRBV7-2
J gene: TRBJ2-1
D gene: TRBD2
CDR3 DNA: TGTGCCAGCAGACCAAAAGGGACTAGCGCAAACAATGAGCAGTTCTTC
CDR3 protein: CASRPKGTSANNEQFF

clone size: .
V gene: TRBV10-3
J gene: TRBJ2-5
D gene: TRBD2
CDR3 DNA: TGTGCCACACTACCGGGACTAACGGAGACCCAGTACTTC
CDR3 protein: CATLPGLTETQYF

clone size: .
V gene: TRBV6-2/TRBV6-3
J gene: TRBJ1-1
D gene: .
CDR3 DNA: TGTGCCAGCAGTCCTGACCCTTACACTGAAGCTTTCTTT
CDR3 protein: CASSPDPYTEAFF